This record covers a single T cell receptor beta chain. The target of this receptor is not known. Per-nucleotide qualities are absent, and no much larger clonotype sits a single base away. The germline V gene sets CDR1 to SGHTA and CDR2 to FQGNSA. From V the trimming removes 5 bases and from J it removes 7 bases, while the gene matches leave 20 bases of the junction unaccounted for. The CDR3, cysteine through phenylalanine, is 19 amino acids long. Only CDR3 DNA remains: 57 bases, in frame from the first base. This specimen belongs to a study of blood T cell repertoires in COVID-19 (dated by TCRdb to between 2020 and 2021). As for the study more broadly: Samples from collaborators originated in the United States, Italy and Spain and spanned both the acute and convalescent phases of COVID-19. The material from the prospective study consisted of cDNA or gDNA derived from T cells, B-cell-depleted T cells, or PBMCs. Deeply sampled blood TCRbeta repertoires from subjects exposed to, actively infected with, or recovered from COVID-19 were included in the dataset. The repertoires were made available in a free public database intended to serve as a resource for research on the immune response to SARS-CoV-2. The samples were drawn from the first 160 participants of the ongoing ImmuneRACE study and from about 1,200 subjects provided by 6 global collaborators. Sample metadata almost always included a de-identified subject ID, COVID-19 status, age in years and sex. Where HLA class I and class II types were available, the types were taken from metadata supplied by the sample provider, not from assay-based typing.

Collaborating institutions collected whole blood in K2EDTA tubes following their own protocols. Collaborator samples were shipped for TCRbeta analysis as frozen whole blood, isolated PBMCs, or DNA extracted from either sample type. TCRbeta CDR3 regions were amplified from genomic DNA by means of the immunoSEQ Assay, a bias-controlled multiplex PCR. Concerning the study's data processing: The number of nucleated cells in each sample was estimated from the amplification of reference gene primers within the assay. To quantify the absolute abundance of each unique TCRbeta CDR3 rearrangement, sequence reads were collapsed and filtered. For each sample, productive Simpson clonality was calculated as the square root of Simpson's diversity index over productive rearrangements. In TCRdb, the immuneACCESS table is reduced to in-frame sequences with V and J assigned. These tables do not hold every clone; where another copy was compared, an unresolved V gene accounts for under half, and the others remain unexplained. V and J calls plus clone size are reproduced from that table; the DNA served to infer D and trimming. In this sample the table shows 70,000 to 100,000 clones, nearly 90% of which occur a single time. The ten biggest clones cover around 4% of the sample.

Here is what the overall study found, with its caveats: How much clinical and demographic metadata was included differed by source and by participant, and the metadata was provided uncurated.

The sample comprised peripheral blood. The TCR originated in a woman aged 80 or over with active or convalescent COVID-19. The chain uses TRBV7-2 and TRBJ2-3; 11 of the junction bases match TRBD2. The sequenced DNA is TGTGCCAGCAGCATACAGCAATCGCTGACTAGCGGGACCCATAATACGCAGTATTTT. This yields the protein CASSIQQSLTSGTHNTQYF.